The 29 T cell receptor beta chains below come from one sample, sequenced in a study of cytomegalovirus exposure and HLA in healthy donors. Assay used: immunoSEQ multiplex PCR; TCRdb lists only in-frame clones, some missing. The table shows tens of thousands of clones, with about 94% occurring only once. What was sequenced was PBMCs. The receptors derive from a woman between 18 and 30 years old in good health and CMV-seronegative.

In this sample, this clone turned up once. V usage is TRBV7-9 and J usage is TRBJ2-7; 10 nucleotides match TRBD2. CDR3 length: 15 residues. The V gene's germline CDR1 is SEHNR and CDR2 FQNEAQ (reference sequence). Trimming removed 5 bases from V and 2 bases from J; junction bases left unmatched: 6. This CDR3 reads CASSNGLAGAYEQYF. CDR3 sequence (DNA): TGTGCCAGCAGCAACGGGCTAGCGGGGGCCTACGAGCAGTACTTC.

V and J are TRBV11-2 and TRBJ2-1; TRBD1 matches 7 bases. The CDR3 has 16 amino acids. The J segment lost 0 bases and the V segment lost 3 bases, leaving 5 bases of the junction unmatched. CDR1 is SGHAT and CDR2 is FQNNGV in the germline V gene. CDR3 loop: CASSLRGPSSYNEQFF. DNA of the CDR3: TGTGCCAGCAGCTTGAGGGGGCCCAGCTCCTACAATGAGCAGTTCTTC. The full variable domain, completed using reference TRBV11-2 and TRBJ2-1, is EAGVAQSPRYKIIEKRQSVAFWCNPISGHATLYWYQQILGQGPKLLIQFQNNGVVDDSQLPKDRFSAERLKGVDSTLKIQPAKLEDSAVYLCASSLRGPSSYNEQFFGPGTRLTVL.

The rearrangement joins TRBV5-4 to TRBJ1-2, with TRBD1 matching over 8 bases. CDR1 is SGHNT and CDR2 is YYREEE in the germline V gene (reference sequence). The CDR3 runs to 15 residues. V lost 2 bases and J lost 5; bases outside the gene matches: 8. CDR3 bases: TGTGCCAGCAGCTTAGGACAGGGCGCGGTATATGGCTACACCTTC. Translating gives CASSLGQGAVYGYTF.

This clone was seen once. This chain connects TRBV4-1 to TRBJ1-1; TRBD1 aligns across 7 bases. The germline V gene encodes CDR1 MGHRA and CDR2 YSYEKL. With 4 bases clipped from V and 2 bases from J, the junction kept 7 bases outside the gene matches. CDR3 length: 15 amino acids. This CDR3 is CASSPGQFENTEAFF. The CDR3 nucleotides read TGCGCCAGCAGCCCGGGACAGTTTGAAAACACTGAAGCTTTCTTT.

This chain links TRBV19 with TRBJ1-5; weak D call: TRBD1 (5 bases). CDR1 and CDR2 (germline): LNHDA, SQIVND (reference sequence). V gave up 6 bases and J gave up 0 bases, with 18 bases separating them. The CDR3 is made up of 17 amino acids. The CDR3 region is CASRHRQILNSNQPQHF. Written as DNA, the CDR3 is TGTGCCAGTAGACACCGACAGATTCTAAATAGCAATCAGCCCCAGCATTTT.

The rearrangement links TRBV5-6 to TRBJ2-3; no reliable D call. Germline V gives CDR1 SGHDT, CDR2 YYEEEE. This CDR3 is built from 13 residues. V gave up 4 bases and J gave up 0 bases, with 6 bases separating them. The CDR3 nucleotides are TGTGCCAGCAGCCAACATAGCACAGATACGCAGTATTTT. Protein: CASSQHSTDTQYF. The full variable domain, with the rest looked up from reference TRBV5-6 and TRBJ2-3, is DAGVTQSPTHLIKTRGQQVTLRCSPKSGHDTVSWYQQALGQGPQFIFQYYEEEERQRGNFPDRFSGHQFPNYSSELNVNALLLGDSALYLCASSQHSTDTQYFGPGTRLTVL.

The chain is built from TRBV4-2 and TRBJ2-5; TRBD1 aligns across 11 bases. The junction had 9 bases not matched to a gene; V was cut back by 4 bases and J by 5 bases. This CDR3 has 16 amino acids. The germline gives CDR1 LGHNA, CDR2 YNFKEQ. The CDR3 sequence is CASSPLGDRGFETQYF. For the CDR3, the DNA is TGTGCCAGCAGCCCCCTGGGGGACAGGGGGTTTGAGACCCAGTACTTC.

The chain combines TRBV28 with TRBJ2-7; TRBD2 aligns across 8 bases. Germline CDR1 MDHEN, CDR2 SYDVKM. Germline trimming cut 6 bases from V and 3 bases from J; bases unmatched to any gene: 4. There are 13 residues in the CDR3. CDR3 residues: CASSTSGSYEQYF. CDR3 nucleotide sequence: TGTGCCAGCAGCACGAGCGGGAGCTACGAGCAGTACTTC.

The CDR3 DNA is TGTGCCAGTAGTATGATGGGCCCTGGAAACACCATATATTTT. Its protein product is CASSMMGPGNTIYF. This rearrangement joins TRBV19 to TRBJ1-3; D is unclear. Trimming cost V 3 bases and J 2 bases, with 8 bases left between them. The CDR3 is 14 amino acids. Germline V gene data show CDR1 as LNHDA and CDR2 as SQIVND (reference sequence).

The genes are TRBV28 and TRBJ1-5, with 9 bases aligning to TRBD1. J was trimmed by 6 bases and V by 10 bases; bases with no gene match: 10. Germline CDR1 reads MDHEN; CDR2 reads SYDVKM. The CDR3 is 14 residues long. Written as DNA, the CDR3 is TGTGCCACTCAGACAGGGGGAGGCCTTCAGCCCCAGCATTTT. This codes for CATQTGGGLQPQHF.

This chain joins TRBV6-4 and TRBJ2-1, with 7 nucleotides matching TRBD2. The CDR3 is 15 residues long. Germline V gene data show CDR1 as MRHNA and CDR2 as SNTAGT. V trimming: 0 bases; J trimming: 5 bases; junction bases outside the gene matches: 4. The CDR3 DNA follows: TGTGCCAGCAGTGACTCGGCGGGGGAACACAATGAGCAGTTCTTC. This translates into CASSDSAGEHNEQFF.

The chain joins TRBV2 to TRBJ2-7, with D hard to call. The CDR3 is 12 residues long. V gave up 5 bases and J gave up 0 bases, with 5 bases separating them. The germline gives CDR1 SNHLY, CDR2 FYNNEI. The chain's CDR3 is CASSSSSYEQYF. The CDR3 DNA is TGTGCCAGCAGTTCTAGCTCCTACGAGCAGTACTTC.

This rearrangement joins TRBV7-7 to TRBJ1-3; the D is unclear. The CDR3 consists of 12 residues. Germline V gene sequence: CDR1 SSHAT, CDR2 FNYEAQ (reference sequence). CDR3 DNA: TGTGCTAGCTTCAGCTCTGGAAACACCATATATTTT. It yields the protein CASFSSGNTIYF.

This clone was counted a few times. The rearrangement uses TRBV29-1 and TRBJ2-2; D unclear. Germline CDR1 is SQVTM and CDR2 is ANQGSEA. The CDR3 loop spans 15 amino acids. The V end was cut by 7 bases, the J end by 3 bases, with 18 bases between. CDR3 nucleotide sequence: TGCAGCGCACTAAAGGCGCACCCCGACACCGGGGAGCTGTTTTTT. It translates to CSALKAHPDTGELFF.

This clone occurred a few times. The genes are TRBV6-1 and TRBJ2-1; 9 nucleotides align to TRBD2. The trim removed 6 bases at V and 4 bases at J, leaving 4 bases unmatched. Germline values: CDR1 MNHNS, CDR2 SASEGT. The CDR3 spans 14 residues. DNA of the CDR3: TGTGCCAGCAGGCTAGCGGGAATTTACAATGAGCAGTTCTTC. Amino acid sequence: CASRLAGIYNEQFF.

The V and J genes are TRBV29-1 and TRBJ2-7; the match to TRBD1 covers 9 bases. The CDR3 is 16 residues long. Germline-derived CDR1 and CDR2 are SQVTM and ANQGSEA. J was trimmed by 0 bases and V by 7 bases; bases with no gene match: 13. The CDR3 sequence is CSAYPKPGQGSYEQYF. In DNA, the CDR3 is TGCAGCGCTTATCCAAAACCGGGACAGGGCTCCTACGAGCAGTACTTC.

V is TRBV4-1 and J is TRBJ2-3; D is possibly TRBD1 (5 bases). CDR3 length: 16 residues. The germline V gene encodes CDR1 MGHRA and CDR2 YSYEKL. V lost 2 bases and J lost 0, with 12 bases in between. The CDR3 here is CASSQNTGVSTDTQYF. The CDR3 DNA is TGCGCCAGCAGCCAAAACACAGGAGTAAGCACAGATACGCAGTATTTT.

The V and J genes are TRBV9 and TRBJ1-1; D is perhaps TRBD1 (6 bases). The CDR3 sequence is 16 residues long. Germline V gene data show CDR1 as SGDLS and CDR2 as YYNGEE. The ends were cut back, 0 bases at V and 1 base at J, with 13 bases in the middle. The CDR3 region is CASSVGLGAGNTEAFF. The CDR3 nucleotides read TGTGCCAGCAGCGTAGGGTTGGGGGCTGGGAACACTGAAGCTTTCTTT. Looking up the rest from reference TRBV9 and TRBJ1-1 gives the full variable domain: DSGVTQTPKHLITATGQRVTLRCSPRSGDLSVYWYQQSLDQGLQFLIQYYNGEERAKGNILERFSAQQFPDLHSELNLSSLELGDSALYFCASSVGLGAGNTEAFFGQGTRLTVV.

The genes are TRBV11-2 and TRBJ1-2; D is possibly TRBD1 (6 bases). Germline assignment: CDR1 SGHAT and CDR2 FQNNGV. Trimming took off 5 bases at V and 4 bases at J, with 11 bases between the two ends. This CDR3 is 13 amino acids long. For the CDR3, the DNA is TGTGCCAGCAGCGTTACAGGGATCTATGGCTACACCTTC. This sequence encodes CASSVTGIYGYTF.

V usage is TRBV21-1 and J usage is TRBJ1-5. TRBV21-1 is annotated as a pseudogene. CDR3 size: 13 residues. The DNA for the CDR3 is TGTGCCAGCAGCAACGGGTTTGGTCAGCCCCAGCATTTT. Protein: CASSNGFGQPQHF.

The V call is TRBV6-1, the J call TRBJ2-1, with TRBD1 as a possible D gene (6 bases). Germline CDR1 MNHNS, CDR2 SASEGT. Between the trimmed V and J ends, which lost 7 bases and 10 bases, there was a span of 11 bases. The CDR3 consists of 11 residues. The CDR3, as DNA: TGTGCCAGCAATACAGGGTTCGAGCAGTTCTTC. It translates to CASNTGFEQFF.

This chain joins TRBV5-6 and TRBJ2-1; D possibly corresponds to TRBD2 (5 bases). The CDR3 spans 13 residues. The germline gives CDR1 SGHDT, CDR2 YYEEEE. The germline V and J ends were trimmed by 2 bases and 4 bases, with 7 bases remaining between them. The CDR3 loop reads CASSFDYYNEQFF. CDR3 coding DNA: TGTGCCAGCAGCTTCGACTATTACAATGAGCAGTTCTTC.

The rearrangement joins TRBV14 to TRBJ2-2, with D unresolved. Germline V gives CDR1 SGHDN, CDR2 FVKESK. The length of the CDR3 is 13 residues. Deletions cut 11 bases from V and 4 bases from J, with 14 bases between. CDR3 sequence: CASRPPGTGELFF. CDR3 bases: TGTGCCTCCCGCCCCCCCGGCACCGGGGAGCTGTTTTTT.

The CDR3 reads CASSQEGRGIFIEQYF. In DNA form, the CDR3 reads TGTGCCAGCAGTCAAGAAGGCAGGGGGATTTTTATAGAGCAGTACTTC. This chain links TRBV6-1 with TRBJ2-7; 7 bases are a match to TRBD1. The germline gives CDR1 MNHNS, CDR2 SASEGT. CDR3 length: 16 residues. V shed 5 bases and J 7 bases; nucleotides not matched to a gene: 17.

This chain links TRBV6-5 with TRBJ1-2; D might be TRBD1 (6 bases). The CDR3 is 13 amino acids. V dropped 3 bases and J dropped 2 bases, with 7 bases sitting between them. Per the germline V gene, CDR1 is MNHEY and CDR2 is SVGAGI. The CDR3, as DNA: TGTGCCAGCAGTTATCAGGGGAACTATGGCTACACCTTC. Residues: CASSYQGNYGYTF.

The V and J genes are TRBV19 and TRBJ2-2; 8 bases align to TRBD2. V lost 7 bases to trimming and J lost 3 bases; unmatched junction nucleotides: 4. The CDR3 totals 14 residues. Germline lookup yields CDR1 LNHDA and CDR2 SQIVND (reference sequence). In DNA, the CDR3 is TGTGCCAGTAACCCGGGACTAGACACCGGGGAGCTGTTTTTT. This translates into CASNPGLDTGELFF.

The genes are TRBV7-8 and TRBJ2-7, with 9 bases lining up with TRBD2. CDR1 is SGHVS and CDR2 is FQNEAQ in the germline V gene. The ends lost 5 bases at V and 4 bases at J; junction bases unmatched: 12. The CDR3 runs 16 residues. The CDR3 DNA reads TGTGCCAGCAGCACCGGTTCGGGACTAGCAGGGTACGAGCAGTACTTC. This sequence encodes CASSTGSGLAGYEQYF.

The genes are TRBV28 and TRBJ2-3; a possible D gene is TRBD2 (5 bases). V lost 8 bases to trimming and J lost 5 bases, with 14 bases between them. CDR1 and CDR2 (germline): MDHEN, SYDVKM. The CDR3 length is 13 residues. CDR3 region: CASGGLRLDTQYF. The CDR3 nucleotides are TGTGCCAGCGGAGGACTCCGCCTAGATACGCAGTATTTT.

V is TRBV2 and J is TRBJ2-4; 7 positions agree with TRBD2. The length of the CDR3 is 13 residues. With V trimmed by 8 bases and J by 5 bases, 6 bases remained unmatched. Germline CDR1 SNHLY, CDR2 FYNNEI. DNA for the CDR3: TGTGCCAGCGGGGGTGCGGGGGAAAACATTCAGTACTTC. Amino acid sequence: CASGGAGENIQYF.